The 27 T cell receptor beta chains below all came from one sample that was sequenced in a study of vaccination and CD4 T cells after COVID-19. Cultured CD4+ T cell DNA underwent sequencing with the Oncomine TCR Beta short-read assay. TCRdb fed the PCR reads into MiXCR, producing one record per CDR3 protein. The sample comprises about 16,000 distinct CDR3 sequences, about 50% of which are singletons, and 12% rests with the top ten. Described treatment: approximately 9-day PBMC culture with coronavirus spike peptide pools or control peptides (ViraFEST assay). These receptors have no identified antigens. Sequenced material: CD4+ T cells from blood, cultured in vitro. The receptors were gathered from a human donor who had recovered from COVID-19.

This clonotype was observed a single time. The chain recombines TRBV6-5 with TRBJ1-1; D is possibly TRBD1 (6 bases). This CDR3 comprises 13 residues. The germline V gene encodes CDR1 MNHEY and CDR2 SVGAGI. Trimming removed 3 bases at V and 4 bases at J, with 9 bases between. For the CDR3, the DNA is TGTGCCAGCAGTTATAGGGGGGGCACTGAAGCTTTCTTT. Protein sequence: CASSYRGGTEAFF.

The CDR3 spells CASSFSGDNSPLHF. CDR3 DNA: TGTGCCAGCAGCTTCTCAGGGGACAATTCACCCCTCCACTTT. V and J are TRBV7-2 and TRBJ1-6; weak D call: TRBD1 (6 bases). The CDR3 is made up of 14 amino acids. V was clipped by 3 bases and J by 7 bases, with 10 bases between them. Germline loops: CDR1 SGHTA, CDR2 FQGNSA.

This clonotype was seen more than once but under ten times. This chain uses TRBV6-2 or TRBV6-3 with TRBJ1-2, with D unclear. The V gene's germline CDR1 is MNHEY and CDR2 SVGEGT. V was shortened by 8 bases and J by 1 base, with 11 bases between the two germline ends. The CDR3 is 13 residues long. CDR3 loop: CASGHGVNYGYTF. CDR3 DNA sequence: TGTGCCAGCGGCCACGGAGTTAACTATGGCTACACCTTC.

The chain recombines TRBV5-1 with TRBJ1-1; 11 bases are shared with TRBD1. Germline CDR1 reads SGHRS; CDR2 reads YFSETQ. The CDR3 covers 16 residues. V was clipped by 1 base and J by 5 bases; unmatched bases: 7. CDR3 nucleotides: TGCGCCAGCAGCTTGACCACGGGACAGGGGGTTACTGAAGCTTTCTTT. Protein product: CASSLTTGQGVTEAFF.

This clonotype turned up a few times. The V gene is TRBV5-4, the J gene TRBJ2-3; D perhaps matches TRBD2 (5 bases). The CDR3 has 16 amino acids. CDR1 SGHNT and CDR2 YYREEE come from the germline V gene (reference sequence). V dropped 4 bases and J dropped 2 bases, with 17 bases sitting between them. The CDR3 DNA reads as TGTGCCAGCAGCCCTGACGCCCTACTAGACACAGATACGCAGTATTTT. Translated: CASSPDALLDTDTQYF. Full variable domain (outside the CDR3, taken from reference TRBV5-4 and TRBJ2-3): ETGVTQSPTHLIKTRGQQVTLRCSSQSGHNTVSWYQQALGQGPQFIFQYYREEENGRGNFPPRFSGLQFPNYSSELNVNALELDDSALYLCASSPDALLDTDTQYFGPGTRLTVL.

V and J are TRBV29-1 and TRBJ2-3; tentative D call: TRBD1 (7 bases). The V end lost 3 bases, the J end lost 5 bases, and 18 bases lay between the germline ends. The CDR3 is made up of 15 amino acids. The germline CDR1 and CDR2 sequences are SQVTM and ANQGSEA. CDR3 loop: CSVDRPSRGVDTQYF. The CDR3 coding sequence is TGCAGCGTTGATAGGCCTAGCAGGGGGGTAGATACGCAGTATTTT.

J is TRBJ2-3 and V is TRBV9, with D maybe TRBD1 (5 bases). CDR1 is SGDLS and CDR2 is YYNGEE in the germline V gene. The CDR3 sequence is 18 residues long. The ends were cut back, 0 bases at V and 8 bases at J, with 25 bases in the middle. CDR3 sequence (DNA): TGTGCCAGCAGCGTAGAGGTTGGGTGGCAGGGATCCCGGGCTACGCAGTATTTT. Translation gives CASSVEVGWQGSRATQYF.

The CDR3 here is CSASQGSNQPQHF. The CDR3 DNA is TGCAGTGCTAGTCAGGGTAGCAATCAGCCCCAGCATTTT. The V and J genes are TRBV20-1 and TRBJ1-5; perhaps TRBD1 as D (5 bases). V was trimmed by 3 bases and J by 0 bases, leaving 6 bases between them. This CDR3 comprises 13 residues. Germline CDR1 DFQATT, CDR2 SNEGSKA (reference sequence).

The gene calls are TRBV6-1 and TRBJ1-6, with TRBD1 matching over 7 bases. V lost 10 bases to trimming and J lost 4 bases; unmatched junction nucleotides: 7. This CDR3 has 14 residues. Germline V lookup: CDR1 MNHNS, CDR2 SASEGT. The CDR3 sequence is CATRTGHYNSPLHF. The DNA for the CDR3 is TGTGCCACCAGGACAGGCCATTATAATTCACCCCTCCACTTT.

Notes on this clonotype: The conserved phenylalanine or tryptophan is not found at the CDR3 terminus, so this likely reflects a read error. The chain uses TRBV15 and TRBJ1-3; D possibly corresponds to TRBD1 (6 bases). Germline loops: CDR1 LNHNV, CDR2 YYDKDF (reference sequence). V lost 5 bases and J 6 bases, leaving 11 bases between the germline ends. This CDR3 is 13 amino acids long. CDR3 in amino acids: CATSLGGENTIYS. The CDR3 DNA is TGTGCCACCAGCCTAGGGGGGGAAAACACCATATATTCT.

The gene calls are TRBV10-1 and TRBJ1-1, with 8 nucleotides matching TRBD1. The CDR3 is 15 amino acids. CDR1 is WNHNN, CDR2 SYGVQD, per germline (reference sequence). The V gene end was trimmed by 7 bases and the J gene end by 4 bases; junction bases not matched to a gene: 11. CDR3 amino acids: CASNINRGFCTEAFF. The CDR3 DNA sequence: TGCGCCAGCAACATTAACAGGGGGTTCTGCACTGAAGCTTTCTTT.

The genes are TRBV24-1 and TRBJ2-3, with 8 positions matching TRBD1. CDR1 and CDR2 from the germline V gene are KGHDR and SFDVKD. Germline trimming cut 4 bases from V and 9 bases from J; bases unmatched to any gene: 8. This CDR3 has 14 amino acids. The CDR3 reads CATSDRQGLRTQYF. In DNA, the CDR3 is TGTGCCACCAGTGACCGACAGGGGCTAAGGACGCAGTATTTT.

This clonotype appeared a few times. The rearrangement joins TRBV5-5 to TRBJ1-2; D possibly corresponds to TRBD1 (5 bases). The V end lost 3 bases, the J end lost 4 bases, and 10 bases lay between the germline ends. Germline CDR1 is SGHKS and CDR2 is YYEKEE (reference sequence). CDR3 length: 13 amino acids. The CDR3 protein is CASSSDTIYGYTF. Here the CDR3 DNA reads TGTGCCAGCAGCTCGGACACAATCTATGGCTACACCTTC. The full variable domain, completed using reference TRBV5-5 and TRBJ1-2, is DAGVTQSPTHLIKTRGQQVTLRCSPISGHKSVSWYQQVLGQGPQFIFQYYEKEERGRGNFPDRFSARQFPNYSSELNVNALLLGDSALYLCASSSDTIYGYTFGSGTRLTVV.

The chain joins TRBV11-3 to TRBJ1-1; maybe TRBD1 (5 bases). The germline V and J ends were trimmed by 3 bases and 3 bases, with 14 bases remaining between them. Germline V gene data show CDR1 as SGHNT and CDR2 as YENEEA. The CDR3 runs 15 residues. The CDR3 loop is CASSFRAADYTEAFF. CDR3 coding DNA: TGTGCCAGCAGCTTCAGGGCGGCGGACTACACTGAAGCTTTCTTT.

V is TRBV11-3 and J is TRBJ1-1; 8 positions agree with TRBD1. The CDR3 has 14 amino acids. With 8 bases clipped from V and 0 bases from J, the junction kept 5 bases outside the gene matches. Germline CDR1 and CDR2: SGHNT and YENEEA. The CDR3 DNA reads TGTGCCAGCCAGGGGACAGGTATGAACACTGAAGCTTTCTTT. This gives the protein CASQGTGMNTEAFF.

V is TRBV6-2 or TRBV6-3 and J is TRBJ1-6, with D perhaps TRBD1 (5 bases). Germline lookup yields CDR1 MNHEY and CDR2 SVGEGT. The CDR3 runs 15 residues. The CDR3 loop is CVTAASQGYNSPLHF. DNA of the CDR3: TGTGTCACTGCAGCGTCTCAGGGCTATAATTCACCCCTCCACTTT.

The V gene is TRBV7-9, the J gene TRBJ2-1; D is uncertain. The germline V gene has CDR1 SEHNR and CDR2 FQNEAQ (reference sequence). Trimming pared 3 bases from V and 4 bases from J, leaving 4 bases between. The CDR3 spans 12 residues. The CDR3 protein is CASSFPYNEQFF. Written as DNA, the CDR3 is TGTGCCAGCAGCTTCCCGTACAATGAGCAGTTCTTC.

V gene TRBV18 combines with J gene TRBJ1-1; D ambiguous. Germline assignment: CDR1 KGHSH and CDR2 LQKENI. The CDR3 sequence is 13 residues long. With 3 bases removed from V and 5 bases from J, the gap between germline ends came to 10 bases. CDR3 region: CASSPLVQTEAFF. As DNA, the CDR3 is TGTGCCAGCTCACCTCTCGTCCAGACTGAAGCTTTCTTT.

The chain combines TRBV20-1 with TRBJ2-5; D ambiguous. The CDR3 runs 15 residues. CDR1 DFQATT and CDR2 SNEGSKA come from the germline V gene (reference sequence). V lost 0 bases to trimming and J lost 0 bases, with 11 bases between them. DNA of the CDR3: TGCAGTGCTAGAGATTTGGGGTCGTACCAAGAGACCCAGTACTTC. Translation gives CSARDLGSYQETQYF.

This clonotype came up a few times. The J gene is TRBJ2-5, the V gene TRBV11-3, with 10 nucleotides matching TRBD2. The CDR3 has 16 amino acids. V was clipped by 2 bases and J by 5 bases; unmatched bases: 8. The germline V gene encodes CDR1 SGHNT and CDR2 YENEEA. The CDR3 spells CASSLRASGSVETQYF. The CDR3, as DNA: TGTGCCAGCAGCTTACGGGCTAGCGGGAGTGTGGAGACCCAGTACTTC.

CDR3 in DNA: TGCGCCAGCAGTGAGTCGGGACTGAATCAGCCCCAGCATTTT. It encodes CASSESGLNQPQHF. The chain is built from TRBV10-2 and TRBJ1-5; weak D call: TRBD1 (5 bases). This CDR3 is 14 amino acids long. Germline V gene sequence: CDR1 WSHSY, CDR2 SAAADI. The V end lost 0 bases, the J end lost 4 bases, and 7 bases lay between the germline ends.

J is TRBJ2-5 and V is TRBV20-1; the match to TRBD2 covers 10 bases. The CDR3 consists of 15 residues. Germline-derived CDR1 and CDR2 are DFQATT and SNEGSKA (reference sequence). The trim removed 2 bases at V and 3 bases at J, leaving 6 bases unmatched. In DNA, the CDR3 is TGCAGTGCTAGACTTAGCGGGGGGATCAAAGAGACCCAGTACTTC. This sequence encodes CSARLSGGIKETQYF.

This clonotype has only a few counts. This rearrangement joins TRBV15 to TRBJ1-3; D ambiguous. The CDR3 sequence is 17 residues long. With 1 base removed from V and 0 bases from J, the gap between germline ends came to 13 bases. Looked up from germline, CDR1 is LNHNV and CDR2 is YYDKDF (reference sequence). CDR3 coding DNA: TGTGCCACCAGCAGAGTGACGGCAGACCGCTCTGGAAACACCATATATTTT. Amino acids: CATSRVTADRSGNTIYF.

Worth noting for this clonotype: The junction departs from germline at one end; a sequencing error may be responsible. The rearrangement uses TRBV12-3 or TRBV12-4 and TRBJ2-7, with 8 bases fitting TRBD2. CDR3 size: 14 residues. The CDR3: CASRLAGTSYEQYF. The CDR3 DNA sequence: TGTGCCAGCAGGTTAGCGGGAACCTCCTACGAGCAGTACTTC.

This clonotype turned up a few times. This chain connects TRBV18 to TRBJ1-2; no reliable D call. Germline loops: CDR1 KGHSH, CDR2 LQKENI. The CDR3 length is 14 residues. The V end was cut by 0 bases, the J end by 8 bases, with 13 bases between. The CDR3 DNA reads as TGTGCCAGCTCACCACCTTCCGGGTGGGAGGGCTACACCTTC. Its protein is CASSPPSGWEGYTF.

This clonotype appeared a few times. The rearrangement links TRBV20-1 to TRBJ1-2; TRBD1 might be the D (6 bases). Germline-derived CDR1 and CDR2 are DFQATT and SNEGSKA (reference sequence). The CDR3 has 11 amino acids. CDR3 loop: CASGGRYGYTF. The CDR3, as DNA: TGCGCCAGCGGGGGCCGCTATGGCTACACCTTC.

The chain links TRBV6-1 to TRBJ2-7; the match to TRBD1 covers 10 bases. This CDR3 contains 15 residues. Germline values: CDR1 MNHNS, CDR2 SASEGT. V shed 6 bases and J 5 bases; nucleotides not matched to a gene: 10. CDR3 sequence: CASSMNGDRGNEQYF. The CDR3 nucleotides are TGTGCCAGCAGCATGAATGGGGACAGGGGTAACGAGCAGTACTTC.